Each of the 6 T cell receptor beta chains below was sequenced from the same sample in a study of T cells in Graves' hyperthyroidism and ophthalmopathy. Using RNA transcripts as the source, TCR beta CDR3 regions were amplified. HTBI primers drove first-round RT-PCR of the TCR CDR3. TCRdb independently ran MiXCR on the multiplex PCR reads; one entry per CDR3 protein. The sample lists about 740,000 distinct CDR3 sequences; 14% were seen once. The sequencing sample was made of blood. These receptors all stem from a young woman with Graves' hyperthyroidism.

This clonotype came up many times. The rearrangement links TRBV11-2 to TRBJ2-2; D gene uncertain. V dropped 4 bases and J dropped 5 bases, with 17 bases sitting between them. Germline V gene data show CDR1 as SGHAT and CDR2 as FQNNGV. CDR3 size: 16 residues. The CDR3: CASSSSPDPVTGELFF. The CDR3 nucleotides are TGTGCCAGCAGCTCAAGCCCGGACCCGGTGACCGGGGAGCTGTTTTTT.

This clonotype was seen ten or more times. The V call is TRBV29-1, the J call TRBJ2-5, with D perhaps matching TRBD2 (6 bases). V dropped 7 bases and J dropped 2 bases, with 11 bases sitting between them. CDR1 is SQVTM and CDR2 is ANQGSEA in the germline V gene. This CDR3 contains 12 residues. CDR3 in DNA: TGCAGCGGTGTAGCGGCTCAAGAGACCCAGTACTTC. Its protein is CSGVAAQETQYF.

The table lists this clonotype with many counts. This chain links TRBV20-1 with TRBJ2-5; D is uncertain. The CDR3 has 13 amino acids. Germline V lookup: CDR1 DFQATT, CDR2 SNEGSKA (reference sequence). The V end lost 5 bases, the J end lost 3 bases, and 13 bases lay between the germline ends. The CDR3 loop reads CSAARTAKETQYF. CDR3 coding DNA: TGCAGTGCTGCCCGGACGGCAAAAGAGACCCAGTACTTC.

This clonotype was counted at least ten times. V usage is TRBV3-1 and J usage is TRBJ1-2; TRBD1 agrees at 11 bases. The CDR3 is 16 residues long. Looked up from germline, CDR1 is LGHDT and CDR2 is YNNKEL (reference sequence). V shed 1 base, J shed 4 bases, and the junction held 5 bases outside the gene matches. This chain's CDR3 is CASSQGGTGGGYGYTF. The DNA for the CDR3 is TGTGCCAGCAGCCAAGGAGGGACAGGGGGTGGCTATGGCTACACCTTC.

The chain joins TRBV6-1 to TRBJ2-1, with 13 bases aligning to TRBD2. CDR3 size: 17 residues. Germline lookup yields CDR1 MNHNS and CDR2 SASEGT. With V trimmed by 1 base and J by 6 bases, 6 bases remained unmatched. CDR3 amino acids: CASSEEARTSGSNEQFF. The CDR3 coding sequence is TGTGCCAGCAGTGAAGAGGCCAGGACTAGCGGGAGCAATGAGCAGTTCTTC.

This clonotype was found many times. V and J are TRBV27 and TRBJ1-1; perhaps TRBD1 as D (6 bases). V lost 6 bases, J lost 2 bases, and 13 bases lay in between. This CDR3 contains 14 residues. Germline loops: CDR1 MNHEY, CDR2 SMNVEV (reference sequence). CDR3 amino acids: CASRPTGLNTEAFF. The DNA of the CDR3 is TGTGCCAGCAGGCCGACAGGTCTAAACACTGAAGCTTTCTTT.